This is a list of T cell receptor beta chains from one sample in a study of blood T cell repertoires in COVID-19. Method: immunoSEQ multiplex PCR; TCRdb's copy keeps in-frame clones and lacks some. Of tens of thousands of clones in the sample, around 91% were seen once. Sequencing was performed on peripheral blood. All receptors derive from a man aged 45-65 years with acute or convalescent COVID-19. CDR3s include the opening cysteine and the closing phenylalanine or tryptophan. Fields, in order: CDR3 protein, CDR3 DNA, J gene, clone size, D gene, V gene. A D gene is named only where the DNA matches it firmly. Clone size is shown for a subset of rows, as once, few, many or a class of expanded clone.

CASSYSASGAYEQYF | TGTGCCAGCAGTTACTCGGCTAGCGGAGCCTACGAGCAGTACTTC | TRBJ2-7 | . | TRBD2 | TRBV6-5
CATSDANYGTYNEQFF | TGTGCCACCAGTGACGCGAATTACGGGACCTACAATGAGCAGTTCTTC | TRBJ2-1 | . | . | TRBV24-1
CASSQEPGQGDEAFF | TGTGCCAGCAGCCAAGAGCCGGGACAGGGCGATGAAGCTTTCTTT | TRBJ1-1 | . | TRBD1 | TRBV4-2
CASSYAQVGGAETQYF | TGTGCCAGCAGTTACGCTCAGGTGGGGGGGGCAGAGACCCAGTACTTC | TRBJ2-5 | . | . | TRBV6-5
CASSTTSGRSYNEQFF | TGTGCCAGCAGTACTACTAGCGGGAGGTCCTACAATGAGCAGTTCTTC | TRBJ2-1 | once | TRBD2 | TRBV6-2/TRBV6-3
CASSLARGGNTIYF | TGTGCCAGCAGCTTAGCGAGGGGGGGAAACACCATATATTTT | TRBJ1-3 | . | . | TRBV7-2
CASSGRASNEQFF | TGTGCCAGCAGCGGGAGGGCCTCCAATGAGCAGTTCTTC | TRBJ2-1 | . | TRBD2 | TRBV6-5
CARSAGRDHGYTF | TGTGCCAGGAGTGCGGGGAGGGATCATGGCTACACCTTC | TRBJ1-2 | . | . | TRBV2
CASSVVSSGANVLTF | TGTGCCAGCAGCGTCGTCAGCTCTGGGGCCAACGTCCTGACTTTC | TRBJ2-6 | . | . | TRBV5-8
CASRPPGRGVSPLHF | TGTGCCAGCAGGCCTCCGGGACGGGGGGTTTCACCCCTCCACTTT | TRBJ1-6 | . | . | TRBV6-6
CASSGSPLSGEYTGELFF | TGCGCCAGCAGCGGCAGTCCTCTTAGCGGGGAGTACACCGGGGAGCTGTTTTTT | TRBJ2-2 | . | TRBD2 | TRBV4-1
CASSLRHEETQYF | TGTGCCAGCAGCTTGCGACACGAAGAGACCCAGTACTTC | TRBJ2-5 | . | . | TRBV5-6
CASSQDSREYVYEQYF | TGCGCCAGCAGCCAAGATTCACGGGAGTACGTCTACGAGCAGTACTTC | TRBJ2-7 | few | . | TRBV4-1
CATGSGYNEQFF | TGTGCCACAGGCTCAGGCTACAATGAGCAGTTCTTC | TRBJ2-1 | . | . | TRBV2
CASSSQQGNLYEQYF | TGTGCCAGCAGCTCCCAACAGGGGAATCTTTACGAGCAGTACTTC | TRBJ2-7 | . | TRBD1 | TRBV7-2
CASSLSTGAAAVSPLHF | TGTGCCAGTAGTCTATCGACAGGGGCCGCCGCCGTTTCACCCCTCCACTTT | TRBJ1-6 | . | TRBD1 | TRBV19
CASSQDQLQIPNSPLHF | TGTGCCAGCAGCCAAGATCAACTTCAAATCCCCAATTCACCCCTCCACTTT | TRBJ1-6 | . | . | TRBV14
CASSPRTVLSSGNTIYF | TGTGCCAGCAGCCCTCGGACAGTCCTGAGCTCTGGAAACACCATATATTTT | TRBJ1-3 | . | . | TRBV9
CASSQELGQLYEQYF | TGTGCCAGCAGCCAAGAACTTGGACAACTATACGAGCAGTACTTC | TRBJ2-7 | . | . | TRBV3-1/TRBV3-2
CASSLISLSTNTGELFF | TGTGCCAGCAGTTTAATTAGTCTAAGTACGAACACCGGGGAGCTGTTTTTT | TRBJ2-2 | once | . | TRBV27
CASRETFRAGLSYEQYF | TGTGCCAGCAGAGAAACTTTTAGGGCAGGGCTTTCCTACGAGCAGTACTTC | TRBJ2-7 | . | . | TRBV25-1
CASGGRERTGELFF | TGTGCCAGCGGGGGGCGGGAGAGGACCGGGGAGCTGTTTTTT | TRBJ2-2 | . | . | TRBV5-4
CASSIATSGSDEQYF | TGTGCCAGTAGTATCGCGACTAGCGGGAGTGACGAGCAGTACTTC | TRBJ2-7 | . | TRBD2 | TRBV19
CAISEDRGADTQYF | TGTGCCATCAGTGAAGACAGGGGAGCAGATACGCAGTATTTT | TRBJ2-3 | . | TRBD1 | TRBV10-3
CASSQGQGPDTQYF | TGCGCCAGCAGCCAAGGACAGGGACCAGATACGCAGTATTTT | TRBJ2-3 | . | TRBD1 | TRBV4-3
CATSRGGQVNQPQHF | TGTGCCACCAGCAGAGGGGGACAGGTGAACCAGCCCCAGCATTTT | TRBJ1-5 | once | TRBD1 | TRBV15
CASSKQGDTDTQYF | TGTGCCAGCAGCAAACAGGGCGATACAGATACGCAGTATTTT | TRBJ2-3 | . | . | TRBV7-9
CASSRESGEQFF | TGTGCCAGCAGCCGCGAATCGGGTGAGCAGTTCTTC | TRBJ2-1 | . | . | TRBV6-5
CASSFRGHEQYF | TGTGCCAGCAGCTTCAGGGGCCACGAGCAGTACTTC | TRBJ2-7 | . | . | TRBV11-2
CASSFVAGAHNEQFF | TGTGCCAGCAGTTTCGTAGCGGGAGCCCACAATGAGCAGTTCTTC | TRBJ2-1 | . | TRBD2 | TRBV6-4
CASSRSVGTGEGYTF | TGTGCCAGTAGTAGAAGTGTCGGGACAGGGGAAGGCTACACCTTC | TRBJ1-2 | . | TRBD1 | TRBV19
CASSQFQETQYF | TGTGCCAGCAGCCAATTCCAAGAGACCCAGTACTTC | TRBJ2-5 | . | . | TRBV7-2
CASSVRPGDYEQYF | TGTGCCAGCAGCGTACGGCCGGGGGATTACGAGCAGTACTTC | TRBJ2-7 | . | . | TRBV9
CASSSLTVTYEQYF | TGTGCCAGTAGTTCCTTGACAGTTACCTACGAGCAGTACTTC | TRBJ2-7 | . | . | TRBV19
CASSPPSFTDTQYF | TGTGCCAGCTCACCACCGAGCTTCACAGATACGCAGTATTTT | TRBJ2-3 | . | . | TRBV18
CASRSGTAGRRRETQYF | TGTGCCAGCAGATCCGGGACAGCAGGGCGTCGGCGAGAGACCCAGTACTTC | TRBJ2-5 | . | TRBD1 | TRBV7-9
CASRRAGGFQETQYF | TGTGCCAGCAGACGAGCGGGAGGATTCCAAGAGACCCAGTACTTC | TRBJ2-5 | . | TRBD2 | TRBV6-6
CASSLYRDTEAFF | TGTGCCAGTAGTCTTTACAGGGACACTGAAGCTTTCTTT | TRBJ1-1 | . | . | TRBV19
CASSLDPGGDTQYF | TGTGCCAGCAGCTTAGATCCCGGCGGAGATACGCAGTATTTT | TRBJ2-3 | . | . | TRBV11-2
CASKQGGQNTEAFF | TGTGCCAGCAAACAGGGGGGGCAGAACACTGAAGCTTTCTTT | TRBJ1-1 | . | TRBD1 | TRBV5-5
CASSVAPLAGAYYNEQFF | TGTGCCAGCAGCGTAGCCCCCCTAGCGGGAGCTTACTACAATGAGCAGTTCTTC | TRBJ2-1 | . | TRBD2 | TRBV9
CASSFLAGGGSGTGELFF | TGTGCCAGCAGTTTTCTAGCGGGAGGTGGATCGGGGACCGGGGAGCTGTTTTTT | TRBJ2-2 | . | TRBD2 | TRBV6-2/TRBV6-3
CASSLWRGSTDTQYF | TGTGCCAGCAGCTTATGGCGGGGAAGCACAGATACGCAGTATTTT | TRBJ2-3 | . | . | TRBV7-2
CASSPWAQGSSYEQYF | TGTGCCAGCTCACCATGGGCGCAGGGGAGCTCCTACGAGCAGTACTTC | TRBJ2-7 | few | . | TRBV18
CASSASGIYNEQFF | TGTGCCAGCAGCGCTAGCGGGATCTACAATGAGCAGTTCTTC | TRBJ2-1 | . | TRBD2 | TRBV9
CASSPLAGDWYF | TGTGCCAGCTCACCTCTAGCGGGAGATTGGTACTTC | TRBJ2-7 | . | TRBD2 | TRBV18
CASSSRTPGTGGGTGELFF | TGTGCCAGCAGCTCGCGGACCCCCGGGACAGGGGGGGGTACCGGGGAGCTGTTTTTT | TRBJ2-2 | . | TRBD1 | TRBV7-2
CASSDMSGELFF | TGCGCCAGCAGTGATATGTCCGGGGAGCTGTTTTTT | TRBJ2-2 | few | . | TRBV10-2
CASSLFDRGHTEAFF | TGTGCCAGCAGCTTGTTCGACAGGGGCCACACTGAAGCTTTCTTT | TRBJ1-1 | few | TRBD1 | TRBV5-6
CASSSRGLETEAFF | TGTGCCAGCTCGTCCAGGGGGCTTGAAACTGAAGCTTTCTTT | TRBJ1-1 | few | TRBD1 | TRBV5-5
CASSDPRTGNYGYTF | TGTGCCAGCAGCGACCCAAGGACAGGCAACTATGGCTACACCTTC | TRBJ1-2 | . | TRBD1 | TRBV11-2
CASSQGVSSYEQYF | TGTGCCAGCAGCCAAGGGGTTAGCTCCTACGAGCAGTACTTC | TRBJ2-7 | . | . | TRBV7-9